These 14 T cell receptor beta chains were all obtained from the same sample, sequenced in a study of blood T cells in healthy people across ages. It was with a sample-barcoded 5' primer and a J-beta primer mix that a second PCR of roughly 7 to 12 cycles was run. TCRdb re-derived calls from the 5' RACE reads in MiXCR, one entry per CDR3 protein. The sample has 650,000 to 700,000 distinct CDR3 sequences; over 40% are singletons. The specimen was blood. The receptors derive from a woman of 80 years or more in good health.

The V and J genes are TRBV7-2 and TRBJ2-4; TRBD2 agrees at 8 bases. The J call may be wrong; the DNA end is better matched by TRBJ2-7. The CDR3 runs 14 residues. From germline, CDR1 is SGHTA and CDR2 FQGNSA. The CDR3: CASRFSGAGLEQYF. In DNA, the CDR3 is TGTGCCAGCAGGTTTAGCGGGGCGGGCCTCGAGCAGTACTTC.

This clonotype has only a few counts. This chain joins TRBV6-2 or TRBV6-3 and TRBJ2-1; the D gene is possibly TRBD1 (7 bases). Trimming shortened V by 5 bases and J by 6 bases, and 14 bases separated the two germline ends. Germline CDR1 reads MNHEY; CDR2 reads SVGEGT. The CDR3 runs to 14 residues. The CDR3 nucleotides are TGTGCCAGCAGTGGGGCAGGGGGGTCCAATGAGCAGTTCTTC. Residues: CASSGAGGSNEQFF.

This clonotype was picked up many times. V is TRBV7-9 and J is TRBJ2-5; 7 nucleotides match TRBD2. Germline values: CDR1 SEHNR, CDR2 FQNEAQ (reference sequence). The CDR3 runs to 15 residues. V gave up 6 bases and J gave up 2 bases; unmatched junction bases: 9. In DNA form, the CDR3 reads TGTGCCAGCAGGGCAATTGCGGGGGTACAAGAGACCCAGTACTTC. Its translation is CASRAIAGVQETQYF.

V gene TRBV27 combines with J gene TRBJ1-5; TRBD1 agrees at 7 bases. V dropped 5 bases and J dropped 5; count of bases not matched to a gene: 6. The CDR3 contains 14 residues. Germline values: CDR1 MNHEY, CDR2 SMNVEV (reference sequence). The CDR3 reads CASSVLTGDQPQHF. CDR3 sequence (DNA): TGTGCCAGCAGTGTCCTTACAGGGGATCAGCCCCAGCATTTT.

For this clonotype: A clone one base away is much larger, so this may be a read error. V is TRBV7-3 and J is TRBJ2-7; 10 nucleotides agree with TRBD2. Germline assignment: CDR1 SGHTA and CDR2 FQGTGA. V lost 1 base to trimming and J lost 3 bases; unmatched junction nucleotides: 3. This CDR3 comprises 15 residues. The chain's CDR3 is CASSLKASGGYEQYF. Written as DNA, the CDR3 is TGTGCCAGCAGCTTAAAGGCTAGCGGGGGCTACGAGCAGTACTTC.

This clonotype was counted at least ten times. The CDR3 spells CASSAQDGYEQFF. The DNA for the CDR3 is TGCGCCAGCAGCGCACAGGACGGATATGAGCAGTTCTTC. This chain uses TRBV5-1 with TRBJ2-1; D may be TRBD1 (5 bases). The germline gives CDR1 SGHRS, CDR2 YFSETQ. CDR3 size: 13 residues. V lost 4 bases and J 8 bases, leaving 13 bases between the germline ends.

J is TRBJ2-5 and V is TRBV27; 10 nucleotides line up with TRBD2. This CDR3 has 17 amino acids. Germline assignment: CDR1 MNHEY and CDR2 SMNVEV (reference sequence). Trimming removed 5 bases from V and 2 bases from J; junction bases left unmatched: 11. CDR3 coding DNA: TGTGCCAGCAGTCCCCATCCTAGCGGGGGTACACAAGAGACCCAGTACTTC. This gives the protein CASSPHPSGGTQETQYF.

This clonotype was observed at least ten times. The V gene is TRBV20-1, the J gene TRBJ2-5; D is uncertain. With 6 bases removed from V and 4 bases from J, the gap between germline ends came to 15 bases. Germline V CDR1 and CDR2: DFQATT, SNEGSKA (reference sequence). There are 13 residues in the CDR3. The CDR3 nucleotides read TGCAGTGCACGAGCAAGCCTCAGAGAGACCCAGTACTTC. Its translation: CSARASLRETQYF.

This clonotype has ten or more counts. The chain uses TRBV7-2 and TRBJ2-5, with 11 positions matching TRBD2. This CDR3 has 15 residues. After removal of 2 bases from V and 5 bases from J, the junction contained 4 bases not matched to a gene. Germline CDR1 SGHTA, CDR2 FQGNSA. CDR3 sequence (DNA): TGTGCCAGCAGCTTAACTAGCGGGGGTTGGGAGACCCAGTACTTC. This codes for CASSLTSGGWETQYF.

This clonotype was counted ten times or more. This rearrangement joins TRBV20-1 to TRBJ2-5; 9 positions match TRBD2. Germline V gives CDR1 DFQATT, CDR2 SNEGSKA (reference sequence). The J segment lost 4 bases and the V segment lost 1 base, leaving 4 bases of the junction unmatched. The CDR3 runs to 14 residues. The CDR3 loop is CSARAPSGVETQYF. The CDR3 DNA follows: TGCAGTGCTAGAGCTCCTAGCGGGGTAGAGACCCAGTACTTC.

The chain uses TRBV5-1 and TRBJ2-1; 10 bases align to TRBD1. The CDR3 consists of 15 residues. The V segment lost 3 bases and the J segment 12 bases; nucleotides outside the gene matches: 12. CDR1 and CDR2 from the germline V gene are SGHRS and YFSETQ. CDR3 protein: CASSSTMDRGVGQFF. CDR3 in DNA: TGCGCCAGCAGCTCGACAATGGACAGGGGGGTGGGGCAGTTCTTC.

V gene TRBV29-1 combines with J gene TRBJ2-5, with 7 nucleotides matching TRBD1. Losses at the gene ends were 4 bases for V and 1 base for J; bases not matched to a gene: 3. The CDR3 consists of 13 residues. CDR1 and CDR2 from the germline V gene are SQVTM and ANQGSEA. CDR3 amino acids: CSVGDRFQETQYF. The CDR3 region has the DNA TGCAGCGTTGGGGACAGATTCCAAGAGACCCAGTACTTC. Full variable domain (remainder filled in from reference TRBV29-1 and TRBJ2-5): SAVISQKPSRDICQRGTSLTIQCQVDSQVTMMFWYRQQPGQSLTLIATANQGSEATYESGFVIDKFPISRPNLTFSTLTVSNMSPEDSSIYLCSVGDRFQETQYFGPGTRLLVL.

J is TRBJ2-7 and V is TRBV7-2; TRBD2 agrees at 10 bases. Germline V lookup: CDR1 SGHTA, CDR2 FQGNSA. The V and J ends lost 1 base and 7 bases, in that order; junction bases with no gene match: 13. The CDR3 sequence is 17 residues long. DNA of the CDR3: TGTGCCAGCAGCTTAGTAGCCTCTAGCGGGAGTCGCTATGAGCAGTACTTC. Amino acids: CASSLVASSGSRYEQYF.

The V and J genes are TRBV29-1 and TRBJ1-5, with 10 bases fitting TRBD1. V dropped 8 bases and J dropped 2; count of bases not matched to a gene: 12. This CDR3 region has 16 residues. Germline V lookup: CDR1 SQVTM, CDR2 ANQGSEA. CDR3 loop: CSNEGTGVRGNQPQHF. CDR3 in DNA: TGCAGCAACGAGGGGACAGGGGTTAGGGGCAATCAGCCCCAGCATTTT.